Detailed here is one T cell receptor (beta chain). The data derive from a study of shared clonotypes between healthy human individuals. This was a deep-level run. TCRdb keeps only in-frame clones here, not all; method: immunoSEQ multiplex PCR. Found here are approximately 720,000 clones, roughly 78% of them singletons; the top ten hold around 1.8%. The CDR3 is 16 amino acids. CDR1 and CDR2 from the germline V gene are KGHSH and LQKENI. The V and J ends lost 3 bases and 2 bases respectively, with 16 bases between them. The source is a woman aged 25-40 years in good health. The chain couples TRBV18 to TRBJ1-2; D is possibly TRBD1 (6 bases). The sample consisted of memory CD4+ T cells sorted from blood. Stated subset: CD45RA-negative fraction. The CDR3 DNA is TGTGCCAGCTCACCCATGACGGGGACACGCAACTATGGCTACACCTTC. Protein sequence: CASSPMTGTRNYGYTF.